One sample yielded the 20 T cell receptor beta chains listed below, sequenced in a study of cytomegalovirus exposure and HLA in healthy donors. Sequencing was performed with immunoSEQ multiplex PCR; in TCRdb, only in-frame clones are kept and a portion is missing. The repertoire holds 150,000 to 200,000 clones, roughly 86% seen once, with about 1.6% in the top ten. Material for sequencing was PBMCs. The receptors were sampled from a woman aged 18-30 years in good health and CMV-seronegative.

The chain links TRBV6-6 to TRBJ2-5, with TRBD2 identical over 13 bases. V lost 6 bases and J lost 5; bases outside the gene matches: 9. In germline, CDR1 is MNHNY, CDR2 SVGAGI (reference sequence). The CDR3 loop spans 16 amino acids. As DNA, the CDR3 is TGTGCCAGCAGCCCGACTAGCGGGGGGCCTCGCGAGACCCAGTACTTC. This sequence encodes CASSPTSGGPRETQYF.

The chain carries TRBV6-1 and TRBJ2-5, with D possibly being TRBD1 (5 bases). The CDR3 is made up of 15 amino acids. Germline V lookup: CDR1 MNHNS, CDR2 SASEGT. With 2 bases removed from V and 5 bases from J, the gap between germline ends came to 15 bases. CDR3 residues: CASSEWLQAPETQYF. The DNA for the CDR3 is TGTGCCAGCAGTGAATGGTTACAGGCTCCGGAGACCCAGTACTTC.

This clone was counted a few times. This chain uses TRBV14 with TRBJ1-1, with D uncertain. Per the germline V gene, CDR1 is SGHDN and CDR2 is FVKESK. This CDR3 has 17 residues. Trimming removed 2 bases from V and 3 bases from J, with 19 bases in between. The CDR3 DNA reads TGTGCCAGCAGCCAAATCACGGGGATGTTGTCGTACACTGAAGCTTTCTTT. It encodes CASSQITGMLSYTEAFF.

V gene TRBV11-2 combines with J gene TRBJ1-1, with a weak D call TRBD1 (6 bases). In germline, CDR1 is SGHAT, CDR2 FQNNGV. Trimming took off 4 bases at V and 6 bases at J, with 15 bases between the two ends. CDR3 length equals 14 residues. CDR3 nucleotides: TGTGCCAGCAGCTGGAGGTTCCAGGGGCCTGAAGCTTTCTTT. It encodes CASSWRFQGPEAFF. Supplemented by reference TRBV11-2 and TRBJ1-1, the full variable domain reads EAGVAQSPRYKIIEKRQSVAFWCNPISGHATLYWYQQILGQGPKLLIQFQNNGVVDDSQLPKDRFSAERLKGVDSTLKIQPAKLEDSAVYLCASSWRFQGPEAFFGQGTRLTVV.

The CDR3 nucleotides are TGTGCCAGCAGCTCTACCCCAGGGGTTGACATTCAGTACTTC. Translated: CASSSTPGVDIQYF. The gene calls are TRBV11-2 and TRBJ2-4; perhaps TRBD1 as D (6 bases). The CDR3 extends over 14 amino acids. Germline V lookup: CDR1 SGHAT, CDR2 FQNNGV. Trimming pared 4 bases from V and 8 bases from J, leaving 15 bases between.

This clone was found once. This sequence joins TRBV16 and TRBJ2-7; D uncertain. Germline values: CDR1 KGHSY, CDR2 FQNENV. V lost 3 bases and J lost 0, with 6 bases in between. The CDR3 sequence is 13 residues long. CDR3 bases: TGTGCCAGCAGCCAGCTGAGCTCCTACGAGCAGTACTTC. Translation: CASSQLSSYEQYF.

The chain links TRBV7-9 to TRBJ2-7; 9 nucleotides align to TRBD1. Trimming at V came to 1 base and at J to 5 bases, leaving 3 bases not matched to a gene. In germline, CDR1 is SEHNR, CDR2 FQNEAQ (reference sequence). CDR3 length equals 14 residues. CDR3 region: CASSLGTGENEQYF. The CDR3 coding sequence is TGTGCCAGCAGCTTAGGGACAGGGGAGAACGAGCAGTACTTC.

V is TRBV19 and J is TRBJ2-1; TRBD2 might be the D (6 bases). Germline loops: CDR1 LNHDA, CDR2 SQIVND (reference sequence). The ends were cut back, 4 bases at V and 6 bases at J, with 10 bases in the middle. The length of the CDR3 is 13 residues. CDR3 protein: CASSRGLFNEQFF. CDR3 DNA sequence: TGTGCCAGTAGTAGAGGACTATTCAATGAGCAGTTCTTC.

The CDR3 spells CASSPRDRGPGQYF. In DNA form, the CDR3 reads TGTGCCAGCAGCCCGCGGGACAGGGGCCCCGGGCAGTACTTC. The chain employs TRBV7-6 and TRBJ2-7, with 10 bases aligning to TRBD1. Germline CDR1 is SGHVS and CDR2 is FNYEAQ. This CDR3 contains 14 residues. Trimming took 5 bases from V and 9 from J; bases not matched to a gene: 10.

The V gene is TRBV5-1, the J gene TRBJ2-7; TRBD1 matches 8 bases. The germline V gene encodes CDR1 SGHRS and CDR2 YFSETQ. The V segment lost 4 bases and the J segment 2 bases; nucleotides outside the gene matches: 5. CDR3 size: 14 residues. The CDR3 DNA is TGCGCCAGCAGCCCTACAGGGGGGACCTACGAGCAGTACTTC. It specifies CASSPTGGTYEQYF.

This chain joins TRBV19 and TRBJ1-5; 9 nucleotides align to TRBD1. The CDR3 sequence is 14 residues long. After removal of 4 bases from V and 6 bases from J, the junction contained 4 bases not matched to a gene. In germline, CDR1 is LNHDA, CDR2 SQIVND (reference sequence). Written as DNA, the CDR3 is TGTGCCAGTAGTAACACAGGGGGCGGTCAGCCCCAGCATTTT. Translated, it gives CASSNTGGGQPQHF. Filled out from reference TRBV19 and TRBJ1-5, the complete variable domain reads DGGITQSPKYLFRKEGQNVTLSCEQNLNHDAMYWYRQDPGQGLRLIYYSQIVNDFQKGDIAEGYSVSREKKESFPLTVTSAQKNPTAFYLCASSNTGGGQPQHFGDGTRLSIL.

The chain couples TRBV12-5 to TRBJ1-1, with TRBD1 identical over 8 bases. V trimming: 1 base; J trimming: 0 bases; junction bases outside the gene matches: 16. The CDR3 has 20 amino acids. Germline CDR1 LGHNT, CDR2 FRNRAP. The CDR3: CASGLASGTGLAWMNTEAFF. DNA of the CDR3: TGTGCTAGTGGTTTGGCGTCAGGGACAGGCCTTGCATGGATGAACACTGAAGCTTTCTTT.

This sequence joins TRBV11-2 and TRBJ2-6; a weak D match, TRBD1 (6 bases). This CDR3 comprises 15 residues. Trimming removed 1 base from V and 2 bases from J, with 6 bases in between. Germline CDR1 and CDR2: SGHAT and FQNNGV. The CDR3 DNA follows: TGTGCCAGCAGCTTAGGGGGGCCTGGGGCCAACGTCCTGACTTTC. Translating gives CASSLGGPGANVLTF.

The chain has TRBV25-1 and TRBJ1-2; no definite D call. The germline V gene encodes CDR1 MGHDK and CDR2 SYGVNS. Trimming took off 3 bases at V and 0 bases at J, with 2 bases between the two ends. CDR3 length: 12 amino acids. The CDR3 loop is CASSDTNYGYTF. The CDR3 coding sequence is TGTGCCAGCAGTGACACTAACTATGGCTACACCTTC.

The rearrangement uses TRBV4-2 and TRBJ2-7, with unresolved D. CDR3 size: 12 residues. The ends were cut back, 5 bases at V and 5 bases at J, with 10 bases in the middle. Germline CDR1 is LGHNA and CDR2 is YNFKEQ. The CDR3 is CASSALGNEQYF. The CDR3 DNA follows: TGTGCCAGCAGCGCCCTTGGCAACGAGCAGTACTTC.

The chain is built from TRBV29-1 and TRBJ2-6, with 11 bases that match TRBD2. CDR1 and CDR2 from the germline V gene are SQVTM and ANQGSEA. V lost 4 bases to trimming and J lost 0 bases; unmatched junction nucleotides: 8. CDR3 length: 18 residues. The CDR3: CSVAASGGKLSGANVLTF. CDR3 coding DNA: TGCAGCGTTGCGGCTAGCGGGGGGAAGCTCTCTGGGGCCAACGTCCTGACTTTC.

V and J are TRBV7-2 and TRBJ1-2; D possibly corresponds to TRBD1 (6 bases). The CDR3 spans 13 residues. V lost 5 bases to trimming and J lost 4 bases, with 11 bases between them. CDR1 is SGHTA, CDR2 FQGNSA, per germline. CDR3 sequence: CASSPDRIYGYTF. Written as DNA, the CDR3 is TGTGCCAGCAGCCCTGACAGGATCTATGGCTACACCTTC. Together with reference TRBV7-2 and TRBJ1-2, the CDR3 gives the full variable domain: GAGVSQSPSNKVTEKGKDVELRCDPISGHTALYWYRQSLGQGLEFLIYFQGNSAPDKSGLPSDRFSAERTGGSVSTLTIQRTQQEDSAVYLCASSPDRIYGYTFGSGTRLTVV.

The chain combines TRBV28 with TRBJ1-5; weak D call: TRBD1 (5 bases). V was clipped by 6 bases and J by 3 bases, with 12 bases between them. Per germline, CDR1 MDHEN and CDR2 SYDVKM. There are 14 residues in the CDR3. CDR3 amino acids: CASSSRVYNQPQHF. The DNA of the CDR3 is TGTGCCAGCAGCTCCAGGGTGTACAATCAGCCCCAGCATTTT.

The chain joins TRBV7-6 to TRBJ2-5; D not certain. Trimming cost V 7 bases and J 0 bases, with 12 bases left between them. The CDR3 runs to 14 residues. Germline lookup yields CDR1 SGHVS and CDR2 FNYEAQ. The CDR3 nucleotides are TGTGCCAGCACTAATCGGGTCTACCAAGAGACCCAGTACTTC. Amino acids: CASTNRVYQETQYF.

The gene calls are TRBV7-9 and TRBJ1-4, with no clear D. CDR3 length: 15 residues. With 0 bases removed from V and 4 bases from J, the gap between germline ends came to 9 bases. Germline V gives CDR1 SEHNR, CDR2 FQNEAQ (reference sequence). CDR3 in DNA: TGTGCCAGCAGCTTAGCGACTGCCTATAATGAAAAACTGTTTTTT. Residues: CASSLATAYNEKLFF.